This T cell receptor beta chain was retrieved from a study of T cell responses to AZD1222 COVID-19 vaccine (dated by TCRdb to 2020 to 2022). Turning to the overall study: A total of 230 to 250 trial participants underwent TCR sequencing, of whom roughly 210 received two doses of AZD1222 and 26 received two doses of the MenACWY control vaccine. Trial participants were enrolled by age into 18-55, 56-69 and 70-plus year subgroups, with 148, 28 and 57 TCR-sequenced participants respectively. The research as a whole found: In the small 56-69-year group, the increase in depth fell short of significance, most likely because of low power. A significant rise in spike-specific TCR breadth and depth was observed after two AZD1222 doses relative to day 0 and relative to MenACWY recipients. Most participants were white British and females outnumbered males, and the authors suggested that clonal diversity may have been underestimated. The whole spike protein was spanned by vaccine-associated CD4 TCRs, and dominant responses were seen in regions 160-218 and 743-854. Nearly half of unique spike-specific TCRs reportedly recognized epitopes outside regions mutated in the B.1.351 and B.1.1.7 variants. Because no day 14 peak-response samples were available, the repertoires could be characterized only after the peak T cell response. Conclusions about previously exposed vaccinees were limited because only a handful of AZD1222 recipients were SARS-CoV-2 seropositive at baseline.

The CDR3 regions of human TCRbeta chains were analyzed by immunosequencing. The authors' pipeline ran thus. TCRs in the repertoires were matched against a reference library of SARS-CoV-2-specific TCRs that had been generated with the MIRA antigen-specificity platform. Breadth meant the fraction of unique TCRs that were SARS-CoV-2-associated, whereas depth meant the fraction of total T cells that were SARS-CoV-2-associated. Using the MIRA data, every spike-specific TCR was mapped to the spike region that the TCR reacted to and assigned to either a CD4 or a CD8 class. Log10-transformed breadth and depth values were compared by one-way ANOVA with Sidak's multiple comparisons tests. TCRdb retrieved this table from immuneACCESS and kept in-frame rearrangements only. Not all clones are present; in checked studies, unresolved V genes account for under half, and no reason is known for the remainder. For V, J and clone size, that table is used; D and trimming come from the DNA. The sample profile shows about 140,000 clones; more than 80% of them were found once. Around 6.9% of the sample rests with the top ten.

As to this clone: Its specific antigen is unknown. No qualities accompany the bases; no much larger clone lies one base away.

This sample's time point label indicates: about 28 days (+/-7) after the second vaccine dose. This specimen's treatment or condition label, interpreted: meningococcal conjugate vaccine given as trial control. The vaccinee samples were drawn from two UK trials, COV001 and COV002, one of which was a single-blind randomized controlled phase 2/3 trial testing AZD1222 (ChAdOx1 nCoV-19) in healthy adults. For TCRbeta chain sequencing, PBMC samples from trial participants were taken at day 0 and at day 28 after the second dose. The germline V gene provides CDR1 KGHSH and CDR2 LQKENI. Trimming takes 5 bases off V and 1 base off J; junction bases not matched to a gene: 4. The CDR3 has 15 amino acids, counting the end cysteine and phenylalanine. Left in the record is the CDR3 DNA by itself, 45 bases read in frame from the first base.

The receptor chain draws on TRBV18 and TRBJ1-5, and 8 junction bases match TRBD1. The receptor was derived from an adult who received the MenACWY meningococcal vaccine as a control. The sequenced sample was peripheral blood, obtained 28 days after the second dose of the MenACWY control vaccine. The nucleotides are TGTGCCAGCTCAAGGACAGGGATGAGCAATCAGCCCCAGCATTTT. It is translated as CASSRTGMSNQPQHF.